This TCR beta chain was recovered during a study of blood T cell repertoires in COVID-19. Study background: Material from acute and convalescent COVID-19 was sourced from the United States, Italy and Spain. PBMCs, B-cell-depleted T cells, or T cells were the source of the cDNA or gDNA that made up the material.

In the authors' methods: Estimation of nucleated cell counts relied on the amplification of reference gene primers. Assay: immunoSEQ multiplex PCR; the TCRdb copy retains only in-frame clones and omits some. D and trimming were read from the DNA, whereas the V and J calls and clone size are those reported in that table. The sample holds around 55,000 clones, approximately 91% seen once. This TCR came from a man in his sixties with active COVID-19. Sequencing was performed on peripheral blood.

CDR3 bases: TGTGCCAGCAACCTACAGGGGTTCTACGAGCAGTACTTC. Translation: CASNLQGFYEQYF. The genes are TRBV2 and TRBJ2-7; TRBD1 agrees at 7 bases. Germline CDR1 is SNHLY and CDR2 is FYNNEI. The CDR3 length is 13 residues. J gave up 3 bases and V 7 bases, and 6 bases lay outside the gene matches.